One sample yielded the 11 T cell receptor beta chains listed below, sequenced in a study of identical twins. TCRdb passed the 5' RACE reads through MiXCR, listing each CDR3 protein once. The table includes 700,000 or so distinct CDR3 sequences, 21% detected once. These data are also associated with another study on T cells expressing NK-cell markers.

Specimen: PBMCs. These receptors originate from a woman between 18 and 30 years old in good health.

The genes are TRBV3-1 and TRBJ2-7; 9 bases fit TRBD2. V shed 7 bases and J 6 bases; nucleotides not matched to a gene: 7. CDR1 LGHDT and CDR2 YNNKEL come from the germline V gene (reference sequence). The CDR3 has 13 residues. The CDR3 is CASTRGTSSEQYF. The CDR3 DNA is TGTGCCAGCACCCGGGGGACTAGCTCCGAGCAGTACTTC.

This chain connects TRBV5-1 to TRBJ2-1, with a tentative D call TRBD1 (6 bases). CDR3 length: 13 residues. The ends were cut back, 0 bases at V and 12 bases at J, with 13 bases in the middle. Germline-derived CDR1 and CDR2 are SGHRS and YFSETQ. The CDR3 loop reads CASSLAEGGAQFF. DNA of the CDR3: TGCGCCAGCAGCTTGGCCGAAGGGGGAGCGCAGTTCTTC. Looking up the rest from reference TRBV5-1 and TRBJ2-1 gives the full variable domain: KAGVTQTPRYLIKTRGQQVTLSCSPISGHRSVSWYQQTPGQGLQFLFEYFSETQRNKGNFPGRFSGRQFSNSRSEMNVSTLELGDSALYLCASSLAEGGAQFFGPGTRLTVL.

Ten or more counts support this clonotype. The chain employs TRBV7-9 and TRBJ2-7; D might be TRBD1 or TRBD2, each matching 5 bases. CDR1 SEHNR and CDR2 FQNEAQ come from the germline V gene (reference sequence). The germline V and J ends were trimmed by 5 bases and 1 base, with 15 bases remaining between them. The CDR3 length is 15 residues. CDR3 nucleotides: TGTGCCAGCAGCCCTGGCCGGGACCGATCCTACGAGCAGTACTTC. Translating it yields CASSPGRDRSYEQYF.

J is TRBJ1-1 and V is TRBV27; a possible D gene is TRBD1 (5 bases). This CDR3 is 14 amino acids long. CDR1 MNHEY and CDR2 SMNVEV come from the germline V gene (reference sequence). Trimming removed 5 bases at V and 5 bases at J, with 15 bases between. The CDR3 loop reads CASSPIIRQTEAFF. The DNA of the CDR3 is TGTGCCAGCAGTCCGATTATAAGACAGACTGAAGCTTTCTTT.

As DNA, the CDR3 is TGTGCCAGCAGTTACTCACAGGTAGACCGGCGGGAAGCTTTCTTT. This gives the protein CASSYSQVDRREAFF. The chain has TRBV6-5 and TRBJ1-1; D possibly corresponds to TRBD1 (5 bases). CDR3 length equals 15 residues. V gave up 0 bases and J gave up 8 bases, with 16 bases separating them. The germline CDR1 and CDR2 sequences are MNHEY and SVGAGI.

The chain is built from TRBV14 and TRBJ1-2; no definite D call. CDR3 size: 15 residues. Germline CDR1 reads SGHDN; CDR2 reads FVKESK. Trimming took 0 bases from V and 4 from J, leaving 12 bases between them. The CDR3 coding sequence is TGTGCCAGCAGCCAAGATAGCAGGCCTCTCTATGGCTACACCTTC. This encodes CASSQDSRPLYGYTF.

In nucleotides, the CDR3 is TGTGCCTGGAGTCTTGAGACAGGAGGTAGCACCTTC. Translated, it gives CAWSLETGGSTF. The V gene is TRBV30, the J gene TRBJ1-2; a weak D match, TRBD1 (6 bases). The CDR3 loop spans 12 amino acids. V shed 2 bases and J shed 13 bases, with 17 bases lying between them. Germline V lookup: CDR1 GTSNPN, CDR2 SVGIG (reference sequence).

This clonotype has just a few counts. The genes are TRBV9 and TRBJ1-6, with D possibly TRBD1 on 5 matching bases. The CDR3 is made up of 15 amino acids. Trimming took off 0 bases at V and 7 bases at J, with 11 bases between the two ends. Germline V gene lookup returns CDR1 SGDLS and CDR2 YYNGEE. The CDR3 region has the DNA TGTGCCAGCAGCGTAGCTACGGGGGACAATTCACCCCTCCACTTT. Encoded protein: CASSVATGDNSPLHF.

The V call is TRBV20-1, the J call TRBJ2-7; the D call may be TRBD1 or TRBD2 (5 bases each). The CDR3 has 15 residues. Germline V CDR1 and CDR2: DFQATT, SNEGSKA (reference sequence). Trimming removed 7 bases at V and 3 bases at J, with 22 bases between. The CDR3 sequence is CSVQQAGTLIYEQYF. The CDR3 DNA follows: TGCAGTGTTCAACAGGCCGGGACGTTGATCTACGAGCAGTACTTC.

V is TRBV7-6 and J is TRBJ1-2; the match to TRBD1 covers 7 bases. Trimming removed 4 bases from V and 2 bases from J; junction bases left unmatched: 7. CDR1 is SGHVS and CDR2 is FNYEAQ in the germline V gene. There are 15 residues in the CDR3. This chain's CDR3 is CASSSRTGLNYGYTF. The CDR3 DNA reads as TGTGCCAGCAGCTCCAGGACAGGATTAAACTATGGCTACACCTTC.

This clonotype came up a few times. CDR3 amino acids: CASSATTTNTGELFF. CDR3 sequence (DNA): TGCGCCAGCAGCGCGACCACAACGAACACCGGGGAGCTGTTTTTT. The chain recombines TRBV5-1 with TRBJ2-2; no firm D call. Germline CDR1 SGHRS, CDR2 YFSETQ. The CDR3 runs 15 residues. V was shortened by 4 bases and J by 0 bases, with 10 bases between the two germline ends.